The TCR beta chain under discussion was sequenced for a study of blood T cell repertoires in COVID-19. Background on the study: Samples representing acute and convalescent COVID-19 were sourced from the United States, Italy and Spain. T cells, B-cell-depleted T cells, or PBMCs supplied cDNA or gDNA.

Cohort 3 donors counted as recovered after two negative PCRs, clearance, or resolved symptoms. In the original analysis: Estimation of nucleated cell counts relied on the amplification of reference gene primers. Sequencing was performed with immunoSEQ multiplex PCR; in TCRdb, only in-frame clones are kept and a portion is missing. V, J and clone size are those of that table, while D and trimming were read from the DNA. The sample yields 400,000 or so clones, 80% to 90% seen once. The CDR3 spans 14 residues. V gave up 3 bases and J gave up 2 bases, with 11 bases separating them. Germline CDR1 is MNHNS and CDR2 is SASEGT.

This sequence originates from a young man who had recovered from COVID-19. The chain joins TRBV6-1 to TRBJ2-7; D is undetermined. Sequenced material: PBMCs or T cells enriched from blood (not recorded which). CDR3 protein: CASSEETHTYEQYF. CDR3 coding DNA: TGTGCCAGCAGTGAGGAGACCCATACCTACGAGCAGTACTTC.